This T cell receptor beta chain was observed in a study of blood T cell repertoires in COVID-19. Overall study: Acute and convalescent COVID-19 samples came from the United States, Italy and Spain.

Source study methods: Amplification of reference gene primers was used by the study to estimate nucleated cell counts. Some clones are missing from TCRdb's copy, which holds only in-frame ones; the method was immunoSEQ multiplex PCR. V and J calls and clone size are copied from that table; D and trimming were computed from the DNA. The repertoire holds some 180,000 clones, with 70% to 80% as singletons. V dropped 5 bases and J dropped 5; count of bases not matched to a gene: 2. This CDR3 has 11 residues. From germline, CDR1 is DFQATT and CDR2 SNEGSKA (reference sequence). The chain employs TRBV20-1 and TRBJ1-2; 7 bases agree with TRBD1. The source of this sequence is a woman aged 45-65 years with active or convalescent COVID-19. Sequenced: peripheral blood. The CDR3 nucleotides read TGCAGTGCTTCGACAGGGTATGGCTACACCTTC. Translated, it gives CSASTGYGYTF.